This TCR beta chain was sequenced for a study of T cells in Graves' hyperthyroidism and ophthalmopathy. About the study: The authors collected peripheral blood at initial diagnosis, before any treatment.

General study findings and limits: Ophthalmopathy was identified by the model a median about 6.8 months ahead of onset.

This clonotype was recorded a few times. The antigen remains undetermined. Amplification yielded TCR beta CDR3 regions, with RNA transcripts as the source. The TCR CDR3 first-round RT-PCR relied on the HTBI primer set. MiXCR was run by TCRdb on the multiplex PCR reads, yielding one entry per CDR3 protein. In the table there are about 690,000 distinct CDR3 sequences, approximately 15% of which are singletons. CDR1 and CDR2 (germline): MNHEY, SVGAGI. The CDR3 is 17 amino acids. The germline V and J ends were trimmed by 0 bases and 1 base, with 13 bases remaining between them. Hyperthyroidism, newly diagnosed and lasting under 2 months, affected patients aged 18 to 65.

The sequenced sample was blood. This sequence was found in a man aged 45-65 years with Graves' hyperthyroidism. This rearrangement joins TRBV6-5 to TRBJ1-3; a possible D gene is TRBD1 (5 bases). CDR3 sequence: CASSYSGLEGSGNTIYF. As DNA, the CDR3 is TGTGCCAGCAGTTACTCGGGACTCGAAGGTTCTGGAAACACCATATATTTT.